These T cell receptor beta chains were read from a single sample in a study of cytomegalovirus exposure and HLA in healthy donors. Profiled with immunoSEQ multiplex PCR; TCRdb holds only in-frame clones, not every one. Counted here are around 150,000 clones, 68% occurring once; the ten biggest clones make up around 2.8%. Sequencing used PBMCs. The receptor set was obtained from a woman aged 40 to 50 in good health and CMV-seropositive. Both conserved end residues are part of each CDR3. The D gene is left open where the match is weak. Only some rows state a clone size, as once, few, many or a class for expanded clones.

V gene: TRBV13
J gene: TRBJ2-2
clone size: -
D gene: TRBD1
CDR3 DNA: TGTGCCAGCAGCTACACAGGGGTCACCGGGGAGCTGTTTTTT
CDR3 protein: CASSYTGVTGELFF

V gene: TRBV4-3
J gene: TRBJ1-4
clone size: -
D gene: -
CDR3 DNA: TGCGCCAGCAGCCAAGGGGGGGGGTTCGCTGAAAAACTGTTTTTT
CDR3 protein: CASSQGGGFAEKLFF

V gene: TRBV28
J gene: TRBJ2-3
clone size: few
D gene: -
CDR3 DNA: TGTGCCAGCAGTCTCCCCGTGTTGGATACGCAGTATTTT
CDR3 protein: CASSLPVLDTQYF

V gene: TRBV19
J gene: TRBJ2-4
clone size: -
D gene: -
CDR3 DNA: TGTGCCAGTAAGCAACCGGGACTGCAAAACATTCAGTACTTC
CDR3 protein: CASKQPGLQNIQYF

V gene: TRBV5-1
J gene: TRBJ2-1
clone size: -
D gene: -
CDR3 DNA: TGCGCCAGCAGCTCCGGGGTTGGTGAGCAGTTCTTC
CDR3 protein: CASSSGVGEQFF

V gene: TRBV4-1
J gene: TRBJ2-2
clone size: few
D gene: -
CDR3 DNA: TGCGCCAGCAGCCAAGAGCCACTGTCGACCGGGGAGCTGTTTTTT
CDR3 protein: CASSQEPLSTGELFF

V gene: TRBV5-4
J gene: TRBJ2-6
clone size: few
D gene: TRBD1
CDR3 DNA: TGTGCCAGCAGCCCCGGGACAGGGGGAGCTGGGGCCAACGTCCTGACTTTC
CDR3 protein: CASSPGTGGAGANVLTF

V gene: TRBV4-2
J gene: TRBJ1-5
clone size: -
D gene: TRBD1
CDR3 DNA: TGTGCCAGCAGCCACCCACCCGGACAGGGGAATCAGCCCCAGCATTTT
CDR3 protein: CASSHPPGQGNQPQHF

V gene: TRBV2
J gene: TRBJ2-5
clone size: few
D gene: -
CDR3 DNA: TGTGCCAGCCAAGGGGCCAGGGAGACCCAGTACTTC
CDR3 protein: CASQGARETQYF

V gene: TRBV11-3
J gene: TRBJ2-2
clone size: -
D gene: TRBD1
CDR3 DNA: TGTGCCAGCAGCTCCGGCGACAGGGGAGAACTGTTTTTT
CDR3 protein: CASSSGDRGELFF

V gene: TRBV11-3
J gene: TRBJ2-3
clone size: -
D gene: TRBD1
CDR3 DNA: TGTGCCAGCAGCCTGGGACAGGGCCGCACAGATACGCAGTATTTT
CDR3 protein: CASSLGQGRTDTQYF

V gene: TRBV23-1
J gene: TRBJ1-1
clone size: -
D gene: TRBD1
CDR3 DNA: TGCGCCAGCATTCCCCAGGGGGCGAACACTGAAGCTTTCTTT
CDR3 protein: CASIPQGANTEAFF

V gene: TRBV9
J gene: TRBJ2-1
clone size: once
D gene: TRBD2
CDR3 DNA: TGTGCCAGCAGCCCCTCCTTAGGGACTAGCGGGAGATGGCTTGAGCAGTTCTTC
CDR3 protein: CASSPSLGTSGRWLEQFF